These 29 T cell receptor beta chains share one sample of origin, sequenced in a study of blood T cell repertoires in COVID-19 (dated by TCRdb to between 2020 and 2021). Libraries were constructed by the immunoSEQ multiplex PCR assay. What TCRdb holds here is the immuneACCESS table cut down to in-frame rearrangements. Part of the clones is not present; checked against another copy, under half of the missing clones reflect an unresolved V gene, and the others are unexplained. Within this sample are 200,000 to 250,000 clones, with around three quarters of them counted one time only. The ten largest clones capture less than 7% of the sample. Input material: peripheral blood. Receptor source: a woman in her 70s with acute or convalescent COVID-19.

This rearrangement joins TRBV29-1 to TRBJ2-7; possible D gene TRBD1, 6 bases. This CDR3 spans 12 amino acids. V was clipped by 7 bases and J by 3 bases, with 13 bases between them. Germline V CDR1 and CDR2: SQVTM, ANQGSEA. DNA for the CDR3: TGCAGCGGGAAACTAGGGGGCTACGAGCAGTACTTC. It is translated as CSGKLGGYEQYF.

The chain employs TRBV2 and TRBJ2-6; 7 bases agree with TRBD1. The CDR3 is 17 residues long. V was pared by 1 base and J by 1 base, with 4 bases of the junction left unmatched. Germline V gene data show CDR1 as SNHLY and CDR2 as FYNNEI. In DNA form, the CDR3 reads TGTGCCAGCAGTGAAGTAGTACAGGGGTCTGGGGCCAACGTCCTGACTTTC. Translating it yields CASSEVVQGSGANVLTF. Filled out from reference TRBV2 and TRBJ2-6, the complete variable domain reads EPEVTQTPSHQVTQMGQEVILRCVPISNHLYFYWYRQILGQKVEFLVSFYNNEISEKSEIFDDQFSVERPDGSNFTLKIRSTKLEDSAMYFCASSEVVQGSGANVLTFGAGSRLTVL.

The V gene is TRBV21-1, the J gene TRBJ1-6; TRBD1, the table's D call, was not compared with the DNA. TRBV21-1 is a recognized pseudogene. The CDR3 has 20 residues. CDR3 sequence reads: CASSKSGGLKGSSYNSPLHF. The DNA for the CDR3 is TGTGCCAGCAGCAAATCAGGGGGGCTTAAGGGAAGCTCCTATAATTCACCCCTCCACTTT.

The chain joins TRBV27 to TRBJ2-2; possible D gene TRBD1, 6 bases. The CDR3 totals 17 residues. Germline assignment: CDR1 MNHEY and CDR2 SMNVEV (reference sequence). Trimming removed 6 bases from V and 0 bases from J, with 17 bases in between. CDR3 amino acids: CASRGQGGGANTGELFF. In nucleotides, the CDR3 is TGTGCCAGCAGGGGACAAGGGGGTGGCGCGAACACCGGGGAGCTGTTTTTT.

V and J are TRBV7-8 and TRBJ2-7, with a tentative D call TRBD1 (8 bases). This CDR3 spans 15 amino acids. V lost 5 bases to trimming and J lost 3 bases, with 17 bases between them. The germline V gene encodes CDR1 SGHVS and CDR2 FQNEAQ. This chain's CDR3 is CASSITGGGFYEQYF. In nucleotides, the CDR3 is TGTGCCAGCAGCATTACAGGGGGGGGCTTCTACGAGCAGTACTTC.

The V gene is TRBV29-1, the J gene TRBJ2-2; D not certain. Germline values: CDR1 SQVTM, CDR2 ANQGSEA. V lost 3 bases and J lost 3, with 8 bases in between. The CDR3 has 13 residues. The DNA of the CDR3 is TGCAGCGTTGATAGCCGTCACACCGGGGAGCTGTTTTTT. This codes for CSVDSRHTGELFF.

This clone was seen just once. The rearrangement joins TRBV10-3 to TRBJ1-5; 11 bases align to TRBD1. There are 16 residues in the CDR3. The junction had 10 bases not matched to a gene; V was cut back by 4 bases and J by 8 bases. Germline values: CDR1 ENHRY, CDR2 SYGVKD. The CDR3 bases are TGTGCCATCAGTGTTGGAGGACAGGGGGCTGGGAAGCCCCAGCATTTT. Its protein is CAISVGGQGAGKPQHF.

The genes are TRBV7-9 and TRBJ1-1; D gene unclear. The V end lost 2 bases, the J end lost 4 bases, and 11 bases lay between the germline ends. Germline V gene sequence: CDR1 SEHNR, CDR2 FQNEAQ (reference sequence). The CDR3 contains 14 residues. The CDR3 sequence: CASSLTGLSTEAFF. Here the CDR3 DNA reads TGTGCCAGCAGCTTAACGGGGTTGAGCACTGAAGCTTTCTTT.

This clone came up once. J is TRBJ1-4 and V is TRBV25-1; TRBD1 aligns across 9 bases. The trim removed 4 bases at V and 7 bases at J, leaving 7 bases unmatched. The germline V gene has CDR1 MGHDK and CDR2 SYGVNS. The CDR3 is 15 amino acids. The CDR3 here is CASSVTGGRSEKLFF. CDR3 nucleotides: TGTGCCAGCAGTGTCACAGGGGGCCGGAGTGAAAAACTGTTTTTT. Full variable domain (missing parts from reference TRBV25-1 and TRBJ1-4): EADIYQTPRYLVIGTGKKITLECSQTMGHDKMYWYQQDPGMELHLIHYSYGVNSTEKGDLSSESTVSRIRTEHFPLTLESARPSHTSQYLCASSVTGGRSEKLFFGSGTQLSVL.

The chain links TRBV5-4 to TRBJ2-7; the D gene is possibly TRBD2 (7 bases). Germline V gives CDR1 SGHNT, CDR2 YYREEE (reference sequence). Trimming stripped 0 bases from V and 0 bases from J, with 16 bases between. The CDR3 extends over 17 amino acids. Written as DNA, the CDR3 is TGTGCCAGCAGCTTGGCCTTTAGGGGGGGAAGCTCCTACGAGCAGTACTTC. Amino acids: CASSLAFRGGSSYEQYF.

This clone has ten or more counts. For the CDR3, the DNA is TGTGCCAGCAGCTTAGGGGACAGGGACGCTTTCTTT. Amino acids: CASSLGDRDAFF. This chain uses TRBV7-9 with TRBJ1-1; 9 bases match TRBD1. Germline CDR1 SEHNR, CDR2 FQNEAQ (reference sequence). J lost 11 bases, V lost 1 base, and 2 bases had no gene match. The CDR3 is 12 residues long.

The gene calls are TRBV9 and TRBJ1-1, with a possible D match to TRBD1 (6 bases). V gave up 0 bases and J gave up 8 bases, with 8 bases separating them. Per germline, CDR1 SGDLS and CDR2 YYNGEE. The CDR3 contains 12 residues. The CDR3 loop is CASSVEGGEAFF. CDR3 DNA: TGTGCCAGCAGCGTAGAAGGGGGAGAAGCTTTCTTT.

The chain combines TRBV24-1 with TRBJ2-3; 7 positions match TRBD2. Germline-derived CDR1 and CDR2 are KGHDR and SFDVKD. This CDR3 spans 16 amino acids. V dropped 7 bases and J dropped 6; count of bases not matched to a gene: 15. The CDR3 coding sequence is TGTGCCACCAGCGACGTTTTGGCGGGAGAGTATGATACGCAGTATTTT. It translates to CATSDVLAGEYDTQYF.

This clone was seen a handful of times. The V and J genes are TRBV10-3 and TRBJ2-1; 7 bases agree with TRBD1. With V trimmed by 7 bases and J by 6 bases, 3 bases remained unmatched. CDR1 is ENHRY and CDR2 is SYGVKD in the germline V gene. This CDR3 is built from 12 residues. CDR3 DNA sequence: TGTGCCATCAACCGACAGGGCAATGAGCAGTTCTTC. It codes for CAINRQGNEQFF.

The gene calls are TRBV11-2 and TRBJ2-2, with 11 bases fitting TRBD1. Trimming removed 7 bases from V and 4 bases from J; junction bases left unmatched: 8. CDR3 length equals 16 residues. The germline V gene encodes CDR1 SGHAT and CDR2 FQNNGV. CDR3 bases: TGTGCCAGCAACCCGGACAGGGGGCTCGGCACCGGGGAGCTGTTTTTT. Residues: CASNPDRGLGTGELFF.

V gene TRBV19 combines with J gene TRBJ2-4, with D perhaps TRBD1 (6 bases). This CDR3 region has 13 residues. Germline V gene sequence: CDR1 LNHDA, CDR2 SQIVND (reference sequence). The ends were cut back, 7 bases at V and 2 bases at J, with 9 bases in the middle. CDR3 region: CASTDRSKNIQYF. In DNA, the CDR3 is TGTGCCAGTACGGACAGATCCAAAAACATTCAGTACTTC. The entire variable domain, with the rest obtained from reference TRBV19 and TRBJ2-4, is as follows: DGGITQSPKYLFRKEGQNVTLSCEQNLNHDAMYWYRQDPGQGLRLIYYSQIVNDFQKGDIAEGYSVSREKKESFPLTVTSAQKNPTAFYLCASTDRSKNIQYFGAGTRLSVL.

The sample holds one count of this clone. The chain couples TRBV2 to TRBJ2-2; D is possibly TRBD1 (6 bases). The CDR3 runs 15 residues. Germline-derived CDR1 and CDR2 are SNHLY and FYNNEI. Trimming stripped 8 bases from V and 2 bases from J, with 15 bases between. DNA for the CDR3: TGTGCCAGCGGTTGGGGGCTTGGTAACACCGGGGAGCTGTTTTTT. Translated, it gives CASGWGLGNTGELFF.

The CDR3 nucleotides are TGTGCCAGCAGCTTGCTGGCGGGGGCAGGAGGTGGAAACACCATATATTTT. This sequence encodes CASSLLAGAGGGNTIYF. The V call is TRBV5-4, the J call TRBJ1-3; possible D gene TRBD1, 6 bases. Germline CDR1 reads SGHNT; CDR2 reads YYREEE (reference sequence). The germline V and J ends were trimmed by 1 base and 3 bases, with 17 bases remaining between them. This CDR3 has 17 amino acids.

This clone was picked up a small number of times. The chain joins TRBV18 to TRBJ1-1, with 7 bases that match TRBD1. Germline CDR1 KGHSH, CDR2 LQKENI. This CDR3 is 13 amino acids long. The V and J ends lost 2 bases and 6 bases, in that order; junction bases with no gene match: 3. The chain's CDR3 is CASSPRQGSEAFF. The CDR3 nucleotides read TGTGCCAGCTCACCAAGACAGGGATCTGAAGCTTTCTTT.

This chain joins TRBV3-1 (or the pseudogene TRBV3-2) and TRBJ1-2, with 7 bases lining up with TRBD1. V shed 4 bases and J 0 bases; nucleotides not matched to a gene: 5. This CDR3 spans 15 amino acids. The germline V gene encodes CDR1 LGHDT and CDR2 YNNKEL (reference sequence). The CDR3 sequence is CASSPRDSSNYGYTF. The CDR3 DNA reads TGTGCCAGCAGCCCACGGGACAGCTCTAACTATGGCTACACCTTC.

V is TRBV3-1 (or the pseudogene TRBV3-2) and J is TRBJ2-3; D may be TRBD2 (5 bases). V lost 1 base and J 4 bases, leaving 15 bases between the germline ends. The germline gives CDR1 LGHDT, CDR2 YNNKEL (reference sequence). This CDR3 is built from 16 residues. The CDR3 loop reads CASSQGSLAPADTQYF. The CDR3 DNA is TGTGCCAGCAGCCAAGGAAGCCTAGCTCCAGCAGATACGCAGTATTTT.

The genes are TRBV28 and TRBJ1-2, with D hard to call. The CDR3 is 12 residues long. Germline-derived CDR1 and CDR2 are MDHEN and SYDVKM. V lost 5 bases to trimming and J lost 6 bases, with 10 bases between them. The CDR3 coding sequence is TGTGCCAGCAGTCTCCTCGGGGATGGCTACACCTTC. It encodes CASSLLGDGYTF.

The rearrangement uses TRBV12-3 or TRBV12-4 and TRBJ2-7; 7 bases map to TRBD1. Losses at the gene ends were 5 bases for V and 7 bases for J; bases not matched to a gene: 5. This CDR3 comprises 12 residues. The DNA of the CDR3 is TGTGCCAGCAGTACCAGGGACAGTGAGCAGTACTTC. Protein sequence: CASSTRDSEQYF.

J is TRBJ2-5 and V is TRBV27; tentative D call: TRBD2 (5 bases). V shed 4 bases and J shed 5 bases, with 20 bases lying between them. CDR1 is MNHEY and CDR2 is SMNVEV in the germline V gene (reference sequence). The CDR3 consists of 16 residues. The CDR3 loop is CASSSYPAGRVETQYF. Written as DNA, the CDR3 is TGTGCCAGCAGTTCCTACCCGGCGGGCCGCGTGGAGACCCAGTACTTC.

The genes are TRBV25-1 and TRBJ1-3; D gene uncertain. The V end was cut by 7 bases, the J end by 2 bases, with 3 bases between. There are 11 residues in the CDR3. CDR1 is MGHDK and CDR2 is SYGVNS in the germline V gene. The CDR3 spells CASTTGNTIYF. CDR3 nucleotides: TGTGCCAGCACCACTGGAAACACCATATATTTT.

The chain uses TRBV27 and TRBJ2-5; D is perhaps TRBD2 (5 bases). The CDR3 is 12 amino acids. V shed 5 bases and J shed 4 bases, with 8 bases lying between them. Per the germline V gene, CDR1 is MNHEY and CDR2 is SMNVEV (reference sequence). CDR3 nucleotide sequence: TGTGCCAGCAGTCTCCGGGGAGAGACCCAGTACTTC. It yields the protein CASSLRGETQYF.

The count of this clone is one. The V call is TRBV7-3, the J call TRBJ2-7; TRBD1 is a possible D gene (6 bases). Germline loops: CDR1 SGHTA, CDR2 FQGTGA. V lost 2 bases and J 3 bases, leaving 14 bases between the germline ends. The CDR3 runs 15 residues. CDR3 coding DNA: TGTGCCAGCAGCTTACATTGGGGCAGGGGCTACGAGCAGTACTTC. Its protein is CASSLHWGRGYEQYF.

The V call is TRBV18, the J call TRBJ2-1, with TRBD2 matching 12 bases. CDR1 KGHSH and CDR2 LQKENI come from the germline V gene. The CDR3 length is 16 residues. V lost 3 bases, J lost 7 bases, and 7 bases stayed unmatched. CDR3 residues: CASSPLLAGGRNEQFF. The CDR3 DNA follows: TGTGCCAGCTCACCCCTACTAGCGGGAGGCAGGAATGAGCAGTTCTTC. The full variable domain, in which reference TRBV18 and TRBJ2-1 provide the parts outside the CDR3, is NAGVMQNPRHLVRRRGQEARLRCSPMKGHSHVYWYRQLPEEGLKFMVYLQKENIIDESGMPKERFSAEFPKEGPSILRIQQVVRGDSAAYFCASSPLLAGGRNEQFFGPGTRLTVL.

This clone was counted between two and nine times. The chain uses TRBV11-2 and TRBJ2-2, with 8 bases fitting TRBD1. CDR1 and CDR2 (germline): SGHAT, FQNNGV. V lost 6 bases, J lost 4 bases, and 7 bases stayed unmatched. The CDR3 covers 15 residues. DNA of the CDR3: TGTGCCAGCAGGAGGACAGGGTCGAGCACCGGGGAGCTGTTTTTT. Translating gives CASRRTGSSTGELFF.